This T cell receptor (beta chain) appears in the sequencing data of a study of CD8+ T cells in alopecia areata. RNA extraction was followed by reverse transcription into cDNA, which acted as the sequencing template. Profiled with immunoSEQ multiplex PCR; TCRdb holds only in-frame clones, not every one. The top ten clones hold about 8.8% of a sample with around 97,000 clones, roughly 50% of them seen once. The CDR3 contains 16 residues. J gave up 6 bases and V 1 base, and 9 bases lay outside the gene matches. Germline V lookup: CDR1 SQVTM, CDR2 ANQGSEA. Turning to this clone: The antigen is unknown.

Points from the study as a whole: Clarity of TCR sharing across patients fell short of that in mice, possibly HLA-related.

The sequenced sample consisted of CD4+ T cells sorted from blood. This TCR came from a human donor in good health. This rearrangement joins TRBV29-1 to TRBJ2-1; 10 positions agree with TRBD1. The CDR3 region is CSVEGTGTGVSNEQFF. In nucleotides, the CDR3 is TGCAGCGTTGAAGGGACCGGGACAGGGGTCAGCAATGAGCAGTTCTTC.